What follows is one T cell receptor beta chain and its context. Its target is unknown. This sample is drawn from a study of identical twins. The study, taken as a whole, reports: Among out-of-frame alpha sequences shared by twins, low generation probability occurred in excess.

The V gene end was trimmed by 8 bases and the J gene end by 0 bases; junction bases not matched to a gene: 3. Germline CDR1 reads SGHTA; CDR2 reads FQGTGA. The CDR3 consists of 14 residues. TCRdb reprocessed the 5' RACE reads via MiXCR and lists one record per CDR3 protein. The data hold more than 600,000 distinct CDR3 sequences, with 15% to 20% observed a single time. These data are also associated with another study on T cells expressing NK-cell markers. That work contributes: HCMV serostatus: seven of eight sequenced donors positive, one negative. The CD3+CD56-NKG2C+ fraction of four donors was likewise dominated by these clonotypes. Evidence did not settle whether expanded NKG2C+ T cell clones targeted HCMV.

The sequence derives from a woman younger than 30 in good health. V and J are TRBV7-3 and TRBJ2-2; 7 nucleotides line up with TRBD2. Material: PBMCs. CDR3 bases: TGTGCCAGCGGCCTAGCGGCGAACACCGGGGAGCTGTTTTTT. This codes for CASGLAANTGELFF.